Shown below are 11 T cell receptor beta chains from a single sample sequenced in a study of tissue T cells after allogeneic stem cell transplantation. Profiled with immunoSEQ multiplex PCR; TCRdb holds only in-frame clones, not every one. Seen here are under 7,000 clones, more than 40% observed once, and the top ten hold around 5%. Indicated time point: mouse harvest day 7 after allogeneic transplant. Tail vein injection delivered 10^7 T-cell-depleted bone marrow cells and 10^6 splenic CD5+ T cells. The sample consisted of gut tissue. The receptors originated from a female BALB/c mouse given C57BL/6 T cells with graft-versus-host disease after an allogeneic hematopoietic cell transplant.

Details on this clone: Genes here carry mouse names. The CDR3 extends 1 residue past the end of the read, so its final part is completed from the germline J gene. This sequence joins TRBV12-1 and TRBJ2-1, with 7 bases identical to TRBD2. Germline CDR1 is SGHSN and CDR2 is HYEKVE. CDR3 length: 12 residues. The V and J ends lost 6 bases and 4 bases, in that order; junction bases with no gene match: 2. The CDR3 is CASRLGYAEQFF. The covered CDR3 bases are TGTGCCAGCCGACTGGGTTATGCTGAGCAGTTC.

Notes on this clone: Germline and genes here are mouse. The CDR3 is cut off 1 residue early in the read; its end comes from the germline J gene. V is TRBV26 and J is TRBJ2-1; tentatively, D is TRBD1 (6 bases). V gave up 6 bases and J gave up 3 bases, with 9 bases separating them. CDR1 and CDR2 from the germline V gene are KGHPV and FQNQEV (reference sequence). CDR3 length: 13 amino acids. This CDR3 reads CASSPDSYAEQFF. CDR3 DNA, as far as it was read: TGTGCCAGCAGCCCGGACAGCTATGCTGAGCAGTTC.

This clone was counted between two and nine times. All gene names here are mouse names. Coverage ceases 1 residue before the CDR3 finishes, and the germline J gene fills in the end. The genes are TRBV23 and TRBJ1-4; the tabulated D call, TRBD1, remains unverified against the DNA. The CDR3 runs to 14 residues. The germline V gene has CDR1 KGHTA and CDR2 FQNQQP. The CDR3 here is CSSSSGTGGERLFF. Incomplete CDR3 DNA: TGCTCCAGCTCCTCCGGGACAGGAGGCGAAAGATTATTT.

Concerning this clone: The genes and germline here are from mouse. The read ends 1 residue shy of where the CDR3 ends; the end is completed using the germline J gene. The chain joins TRBV2 to TRBJ1-1, with D possibly being TRBD1 (5 bases). Germline CDR1 and CDR2: LGHNA and YSYQKL. This CDR3 is built from 14 residues. With 0 bases removed from V and 3 bases from J, the gap between germline ends came to 8 bases. The CDR3 protein is CASSQDRGYTEVFF. CDR3 bases read: TGTGCCAGCAGCCAAGATCGGGGCTACACAGAAGTCTTC. Drawing the rest from reference TRBV2 and TRBJ1-1, the complete variable domain is DPKIIQKPKYLVAVTGSEKILICEQYLGHNAMYWYRQSAKKPLEFMFSYSYQKLMDNQTASSRFQPQSSKKNHLDLQITALKPDDSATYFCASSQDRGYTEVFFGKGTRLTVV.

In regard to this clone: Gene names denote mouse genes. The CDR3 end falls 1 residue outside the read, so it is completed with the germline J gene. J is TRBJ1-1 and V is TRBV26; 8 nucleotides line up with TRBD1. The V gene end was trimmed by 3 bases and the J gene end by 4 bases; junction bases not matched to a gene: 1. CDR3 length: 13 residues. CDR1 is KGHPV, CDR2 FQNQEV, per germline (reference sequence). Incomplete CDR3 DNA: TGTGCCAGCAGTCTAACAGGGGGCACAGAAGTCTTC. This gives the protein CASSLTGGTEVF. The CDR3 in full is CASSLTGGTEVFF.

A note on this clone: The listed genes are named as in mouse. The CDR3 extends 1 residue past the end of the read, so its final part is completed from the germline J gene. Other DNA sequences of this sample code for an identical CDR3. The chain uses TRBV26 and TRBJ2-7; D may be TRBD1 (6 bases). Germline V gene data show CDR1 as KGHPV and CDR2 as FQNQEV (reference sequence). The V end lost 2 bases, the J end lost 4 bases, and 6 bases lay between the germline ends. The CDR3 is 12 amino acids. The CDR3 loop is CASSLGQYEQYF. CDR3 bases read: TGTGCCAGCAGTCTGGGACAGTATGAACAGTAC.

In the case of this clone: These gene names are mouse names. Sequencing ends 1 residue short of the CDR3 end; the germline J gene provides the rest. The chain recombines TRBV26 with TRBJ2-7, with D hard to call. Trimming cost V 3 bases and J 0 bases, with 3 bases left between them. From germline, CDR1 is KGHPV and CDR2 FQNQEV (reference sequence). This CDR3 is built from 12 residues. CDR3 residues: CASSLTSYEQYF. The DNA read from the CDR3 is TGTGCCAGCAGTCTAACCTCCTATGAACAGTAC.

A word on this clone: Genes and germline are mouse. The DNA ends 1 residue before the CDR3 does, and the rest of the CDR3 is filled in from the germline J gene. Within the sample, other DNA sequences also encode this same CDR3. The V gene is TRBV26, the J gene TRBJ1-2; D remains ambiguous. Trimming took 3 bases from V and 0 from J, leaving 5 bases between them. The germline gives CDR1 KGHPV, CDR2 FQNQEV (reference sequence). This CDR3 spans 13 amino acids. The chain's CDR3 is CASSLQTNSDYTF. CDR3 DNA (partial): TGTGCCAGCAGTCTACAGACAAACTCCGACTACACC.

The table lists this clone with a few counts. Each gene name is a mouse one. The CDR3 is cut off 1 residue early in the read; its end comes from the germline J gene. The chain joins TRBV12-2 to TRBJ2-7, with 12 bases lining up with TRBD2. CDR1 and CDR2 from the germline V gene are SGHLS and HYDKME. Trimming at V came to 2 bases and at J to 5 bases, leaving 6 bases not matched to a gene. The CDR3 is 15 amino acids. The CDR3 sequence: CASSPDWGGADEQYF. The sequenced CDR3 bases are TGTGCCAGCTCTCCTGACTGGGGGGGCGCGGATGAACAGTAC.

A word on this clone: Mouse gene names apply. The read stops 1 residue short of the end of the CDR3; the missing end is completed from the germline J gene. The chain joins TRBV24 to TRBJ1-4, with a weak D call TRBD1 (5 bases). The V gene lost 0 bases and the J gene lost 4 bases, with 12 bases spanning the gap. The CDR3 has 16 amino acids. In germline, CDR1 is KGHTA, CDR2 FRNEEI. Partial CDR3 DNA: TGTGCCAGCAGTCTGTATGGGGCGCGGAGCAACGAAAGATTATTT. This codes for CASSLYGARSNERLF. The CDR3 in full is CASSLYGARSNERLFF.

As for this clone: The gene names here belong to mouse. The read comes to an end 1 residue before the CDR3 does, leaving the germline J gene to fill in the end. The chain combines TRBV26 with TRBJ1-1; D remains unclear. The CDR3 extends over 13 amino acids. Germline CDR1 is KGHPV and CDR2 is FQNQEV (reference sequence). Trimming removed 3 bases from V and 0 bases from J, with 5 bases in between. CDR3 loop: CASSLRTNTEVFF. The part of the CDR3 DNA that was read is TGTGCCAGCAGTCTCCGGACAAACACAGAAGTCTTC.